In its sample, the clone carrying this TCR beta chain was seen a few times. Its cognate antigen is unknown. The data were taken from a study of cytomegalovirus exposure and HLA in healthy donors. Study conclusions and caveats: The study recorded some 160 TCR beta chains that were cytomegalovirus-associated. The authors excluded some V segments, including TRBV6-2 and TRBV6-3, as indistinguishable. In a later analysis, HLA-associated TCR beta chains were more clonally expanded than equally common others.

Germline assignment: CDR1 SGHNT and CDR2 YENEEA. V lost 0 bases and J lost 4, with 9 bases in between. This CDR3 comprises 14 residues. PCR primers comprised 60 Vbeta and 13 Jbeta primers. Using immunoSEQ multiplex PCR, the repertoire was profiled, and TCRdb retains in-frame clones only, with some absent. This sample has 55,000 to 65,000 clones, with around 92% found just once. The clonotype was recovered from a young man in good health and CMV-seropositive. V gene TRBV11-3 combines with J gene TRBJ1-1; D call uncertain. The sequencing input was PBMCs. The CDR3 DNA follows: TGTGCCAGCAGCTTAGAGGGAGGGAGCACTGAAGCTTTCTTT. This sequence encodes CASSLEGGSTEAFF.